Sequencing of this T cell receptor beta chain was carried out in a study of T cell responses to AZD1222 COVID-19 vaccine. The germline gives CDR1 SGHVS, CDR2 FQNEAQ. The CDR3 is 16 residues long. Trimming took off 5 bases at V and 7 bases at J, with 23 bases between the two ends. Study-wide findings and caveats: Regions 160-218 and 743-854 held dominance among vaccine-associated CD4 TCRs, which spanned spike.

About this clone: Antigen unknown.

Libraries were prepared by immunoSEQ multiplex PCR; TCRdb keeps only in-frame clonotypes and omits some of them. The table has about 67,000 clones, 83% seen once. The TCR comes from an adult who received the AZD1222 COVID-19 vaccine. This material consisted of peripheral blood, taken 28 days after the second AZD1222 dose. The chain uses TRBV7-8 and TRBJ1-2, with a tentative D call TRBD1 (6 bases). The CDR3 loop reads CASSTPLGGQASGYTF. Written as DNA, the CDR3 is TGTGCCAGCAGCACCCCCCTGGGGGGGCAGGCAAGTGGCTACACCTTC. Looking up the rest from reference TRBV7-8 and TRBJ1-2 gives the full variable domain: GAGVSQSPRYKVAKRGQDVALRCDPISGHVSLFWYQQALGQGPEFLTYFQNEAQLDKSGLPSDRFFAERPEGSVSTLKIQRTQQEDSAVYLCASSTPLGGQASGYTFGSGTRLTVV.